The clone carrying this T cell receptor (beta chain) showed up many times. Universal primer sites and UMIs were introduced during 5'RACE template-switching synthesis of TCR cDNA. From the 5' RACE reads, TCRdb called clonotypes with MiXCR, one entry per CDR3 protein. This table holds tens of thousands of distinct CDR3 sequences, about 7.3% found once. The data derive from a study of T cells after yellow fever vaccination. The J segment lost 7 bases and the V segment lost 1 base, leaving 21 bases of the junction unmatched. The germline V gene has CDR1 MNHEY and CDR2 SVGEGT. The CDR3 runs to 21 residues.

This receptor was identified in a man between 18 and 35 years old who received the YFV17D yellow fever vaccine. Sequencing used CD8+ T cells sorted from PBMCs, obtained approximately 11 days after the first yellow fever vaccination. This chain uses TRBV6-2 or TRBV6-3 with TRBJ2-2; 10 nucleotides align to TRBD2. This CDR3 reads CASSYLFGQMSGGASNGELFF. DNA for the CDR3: TGTGCCAGCAGTTACTTGTTCGGACAGATGAGCGGGGGGGCCTCGAACGGGGAGCTGTTTTTT.